This TCR beta chain was captured by sequencing in a study of identical twins. Template switching added a universal primer site; cDNA carried unique molecular identifiers. One entry per CDR3 protein, called by TCRdb with MiXCR from the 5' RACE reads. The table has some 460,000 distinct CDR3 sequences, 13% to 15% seen once. This CDR3 contains 12 residues. Trimming shortened V by 2 bases and J by 6 bases, and 8 bases separated the two germline ends. Germline V lookup: CDR1 SGHTS, CDR2 YDEGEE. The same sample was also used in a study of yellow fever vaccine responses in identical twins.

The clonotype was recovered from a woman aged 18-30 years in good health. This chain uses TRBV5-8 with TRBJ2-5; the D gene is possibly TRBD1 (6 bases). The sample taken for sequencing was CD4+ T cells sorted from blood. The CDR3 nucleotides are TGTGCCAGCAGCTTCAGGGGTCAGACCCAGTACTTC. Translating it yields CASSFRGQTQYF.